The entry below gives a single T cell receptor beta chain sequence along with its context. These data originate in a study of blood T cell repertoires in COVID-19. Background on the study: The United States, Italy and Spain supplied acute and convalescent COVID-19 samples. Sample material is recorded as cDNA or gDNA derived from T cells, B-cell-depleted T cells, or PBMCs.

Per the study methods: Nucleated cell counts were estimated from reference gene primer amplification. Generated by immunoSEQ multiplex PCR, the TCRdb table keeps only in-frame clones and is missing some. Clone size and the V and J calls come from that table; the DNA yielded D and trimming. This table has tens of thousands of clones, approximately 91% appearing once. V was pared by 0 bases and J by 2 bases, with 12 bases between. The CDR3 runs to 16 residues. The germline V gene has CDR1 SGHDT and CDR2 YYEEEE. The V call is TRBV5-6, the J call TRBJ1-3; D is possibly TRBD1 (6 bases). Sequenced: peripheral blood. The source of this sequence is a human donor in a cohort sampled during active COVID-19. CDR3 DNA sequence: TGTGCCAGCAGCTTGGCCCCTCGGACAGCTGGAAACACCATATATTTT. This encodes CASSLAPRTAGNTIYF.